This T cell receptor beta chain was found in a study of T cell repertoires in cytomegalovirus infection (dated by TCRdb to about 2019). At the level of the whole study: Recently identified HLA-C-restricted CMV epitopes, whose presentation resists viral immunomodulation, were targeted by peptide stimulations together with well-studied HLA-B-restricted epitopes. Because public TCR beta signatures pointed to carriage of CMV infection together with the matching HLA type, the HLA type of each donor mattered for the analysis.

Regarding this clonotype: Its antigen is unknown. One base away there is no much larger clone; base qualities are not given.

Results and caveats for the whole study, not just this receptor: Carriers of CMV infection plus the relevant HLA type were discriminated by the cumulative frequency of public TCR beta family members in the study cohort and in an independent 352-donor cohort. The ex vivo response was dominated by HLA-C-restricted CMV-specific TCR beta clonotypes, which also provided the single most frequent clonotype in two of eight donors.

The CDR1 and CDR2 encoded by the germline V gene (reference sequence) are LNHDA and SQIVND. The junction carries 8 bases between V and J, which are trimmed by 4 bases and 2 bases respectively. Reading from cysteine to phenylalanine, the CDR3 counts 13 amino acids. Only the CDR3 portion is preserved as DNA: 39 bases, with reading frame beginning at the first base. For sequencing, an Illumina HiSeq 1500 was employed. Using fastp trimming at Q25 and MiXCR clonotype assembly, TCRdb reanalyzed the public sequencing data and kept in-frame beta chains. All rows with the same CDR3 protein become a single entry with the most common DNA and genes. Counted in this sample were over 250,000 distinct CDR3 sequences; roughly a fifth of them appeared once. The leading ten clones occupy approximately 20% of the sample. The treatment or condition label corresponds to: in vitro stimulation with specific CMV peptide epitopes to enrich CMV-specific T cells.

The sample here was cultured PBMCs, taken from culture after CMV antigen stimulation. The sequence is built from TRBV19 and TRBJ1-1; matching of 5 bases hints at TRBD1 as the D gene. The sequence derives from a human donor in good health (CMV status not recorded). Some clones in this sample may be carry-over from other donors' samples. The nucleotide sequence reads TGTGCCAGTAGTACGGGGCCCAACACTGAAGCTTTCTTT. It codes for CASSTGPNTEAFF.